This T cell receptor beta chain stems from a study of spatial heterogeneity in lung cancer. Study conclusions and caveats: Resection saw ubiquitous expanded tumor TCRs appear in blood more than follow-up did.

The sample's time point: sample taken at primary tumor resection. Whole RNA came from tumor, nontumor lung or frozen PBMC and was sequenced without being sorted. This clonotype was counted ten times or more. The antigen remains unidentified. This CDR3 region has 14 residues. Per the germline V gene, CDR1 is MGHRA and CDR2 is YSYEKL. With 3 bases removed from V and 6 bases from J, the gap between germline ends came to 12 bases. TCRdb itself ran the 5' RACE reads through MiXCR, one entry per CDR3 protein. This sample yields about 40,000 distinct CDR3 sequences, of which 5.2% are seen a single time; roughly 27% belongs to the top ten.

The gene calls are TRBV4-1 and TRBJ1-5, with a possible D match to TRBD1 (5 bases). This clonotype was sampled from a female donor with early-stage non-small cell lung cancer. Here the sequenced sample was PBMCs, taken at surgery. In nucleotides, the CDR3 is TGCGCCAGCAGCCAGGTCCAAGGGGTTCAGCCCCAGCATTTT. The encoded protein is CASSQVQGVQPQHF.